Listed here are 27 T cell receptor beta chains from one sample, sequenced in a study of T-cell memory formation after mild COVID-19. Each CDR3 protein gets one entry after TCRdb re-called the 5' RACE reads with MiXCR. The profile shows approximately 290,000 distinct CDR3 sequences, 19% of them singletons. Material: PBMCs or a T cell subset sorted from them (not recorded which). All receptors derive from a man younger than 30 who had mild COVID-19 (a few samples of this study predate the infection). Cell type and time point are not known.

This clonotype was seen a handful of times. The chain couples TRBV7-2 to TRBJ2-4, with D maybe TRBD1 (6 bases). The germline V gene encodes CDR1 SGHTA and CDR2 FQGNSA. V gave up 0 bases and J gave up 3 bases, with 12 bases separating them. CDR3 size: 16 residues. As DNA, the CDR3 is TGTGCCAGCAGCTTAGCGAGTCAGGGGAGCAAAAACATTCAGTACTTC. Its translation: CASSLASQGSKNIQYF.

This chain joins TRBV25-1 and TRBJ2-3, with D possibly being TRBD1 (6 bases). The CDR3 spans 15 residues. Germline V gene sequence: CDR1 MGHDK, CDR2 SYGVNS. The V end was cut by 1 base, the J end by 5 bases, with 13 bases between. CDR3 protein: CASSESVAGEDTQYF. The CDR3 DNA reads TGTGCCAGCAGTGAATCCGTTGCAGGGGAAGATACGCAGTATTTT.

The rearrangement links TRBV7-7 to TRBJ2-2; 9 bases are shared with TRBD1. CDR1 is SSHAT and CDR2 is FNYEAQ in the germline V gene (reference sequence). The CDR3 runs 18 residues. Trimming cost V 1 base and J 1 base; bases outside gene matches: 7. CDR3 protein: CASSLDDRGIQNTGELFF. CDR3 coding DNA: TGTGCCAGCAGCTTAGATGACAGGGGGATACAGAACACCGGGGAGCTGTTTTTT.

This clonotype occurred a few times. The chain employs TRBV18 and TRBJ2-1, with D tentatively TRBD1 (5 bases). The CDR3 sequence is 14 residues long. With 3 bases removed from V and 12 bases from J, the gap between germline ends came to 18 bases. The germline V gene encodes CDR1 KGHSH and CDR2 LQKENI. The CDR3 is CASSPAGHNSGQFF. CDR3 in DNA: TGTGCCAGCTCACCGGCCGGACACAACTCCGGGCAGTTCTTC.

This clonotype was picked up many times. The V and J genes are TRBV7-3 and TRBJ2-1; 9 nucleotides agree with TRBD1. CDR3 length: 15 amino acids. CDR1 is SGHTA and CDR2 is FQGTGA in the germline V gene. V lost 5 bases and J lost 4; bases outside the gene matches: 6. For the CDR3, the DNA is TGTGCCAGCAGCCTGGACAGGGGAGGTTACAATGAGCAGTTCTTC. As protein: CASSLDRGGYNEQFF.

This clonotype was observed a few times. The chain combines TRBV20-1 with TRBJ2-1; D unclear. The germline gives CDR1 DFQATT, CDR2 SNEGSKA (reference sequence). The V and J ends lost 6 bases and 6 bases respectively, with 18 bases between them. The CDR3 is 14 amino acids. CDR3 bases: TGCAGTGCGGGATGGAGAGCAGTTGGCAATGAGCAGTTCTTC. Translation: CSAGWRAVGNEQFF.

There are many counts of this clonotype. The gene calls are TRBV3-1 and TRBJ1-1; D may be TRBD1 (6 bases). Per the germline V gene, CDR1 is LGHDT and CDR2 is YNNKEL (reference sequence). This CDR3 contains 14 residues. V was pared by 6 bases and J by 11 bases, with 22 bases between. The CDR3 DNA sequence: TGTGCCAGCAGAGAACAGGGACGCCCTACGCTGGCTTTCTTT. Amino acids: CASREQGRPTLAFF.

With respect to this clonotype: One end of the junction is discordant with germline, which a read error may explain. The chain joins TRBV7-7 to TRBJ2-5; 9 bases align to TRBD1. The V gene's germline CDR1 is SSHAT and CDR2 FNYEAQ (reference sequence). This CDR3 contains 15 residues. The DNA of the CDR3 is TGTGCTAGCAGCCCCATACAGGGGGCGTCTGGGGCCCAGTACTTC. This translates into CASSPIQGASGAQYF.

The sample holds a few counts of this clonotype. The chain recombines TRBV25-1 with TRBJ1-3; D uncertain. The CDR3 covers 14 residues. Germline assignment: CDR1 MGHDK and CDR2 SYGVNS. Between the trimmed V and J ends, which lost 1 base and 8 bases, there was a span of 12 bases. The CDR3 reads CASSEWVRTDTIYF. The CDR3 DNA follows: TGTGCCAGCAGTGAATGGGTCAGGACTGACACCATATATTTT.

This clonotype was seen more than once but under ten times. The chain combines TRBV7-3 with TRBJ2-2; D unclear. The CDR3 is 14 amino acids. V lost 2 bases and J lost 2, with 6 bases in between. CDR1 and CDR2 from the germline V gene are SGHTA and FQGTGA. DNA for the CDR3: TGTGCCAGCAGCTTAGCCTTTAACACCGGGGAGCTGTTTTTT. As protein: CASSLAFNTGELFF.

The genes are TRBV7-9 and TRBJ2-6; 11 bases are a match to TRBD1. Germline lookup yields CDR1 SEHNR and CDR2 FQNEAQ (reference sequence). This CDR3 region has 16 residues. V gave up 10 bases and J gave up 2 bases; unmatched junction bases: 7. Here the CDR3 reads CATEDRGPAGANVLTF. The CDR3 nucleotides are TGTGCCACGGAGGACAGGGGGCCAGCTGGGGCCAACGTCCTGACTTTC. Full variable domain (rest looked up from reference TRBV7-9 and TRBJ2-6): DTGVSQNPRHKITKRGQNVTFRCDPISEHNRLYWYRQTLGQGPEFLTYFQNEAQLEKSRLLSDRFSAERPKGSFSTLEIQRTEQGDSAMYLCATEDRGPAGANVLTFGAGSRLTVL.

This clonotype was counted only a few times. With a much larger clone just one base away, this may be a read error. The gene calls are TRBV12-3 or TRBV12-4 and TRBJ1-4; D not certain. V lost 3 bases and J lost 0, with 5 bases in between. CDR3 length: 14 amino acids. CDR3 sequence (DNA): TGTGCCAGCAGTTTCCTTGCAACTAATGAAAAACTGTTTTTT. The encoded protein is CASSFLATNEKLFF.

This clonotype was recorded a few times. The chain links TRBV7-9 to TRBJ1-2; D remains ambiguous. This CDR3 has 13 amino acids. Trimming took off 5 bases at V and 8 bases at J, with 15 bases between the two ends. Per germline, CDR1 SEHNR and CDR2 FQNEAQ (reference sequence). In DNA form, the CDR3 reads TGTGCCAGCAGCCCGTATCAGCGGCACGGCTACACCTTC. It is translated as CASSPYQRHGYTF.

This clonotype was seen a few times. The chain recombines TRBV5-1 with TRBJ2-1; D is ambiguous. The CDR3 has 13 residues. V was pared by 4 bases and J by 6 bases, with 11 bases between. CDR1 and CDR2 from the germline V gene are SGHRS and YFSETQ. The DNA for the CDR3 is TGCGCCAGCAGCCCCGTTTGGTCCAATGAGCAGTTCTTC. Residues: CASSPVWSNEQFF.

This clonotype was recorded a few times. J is TRBJ1-2 and V is TRBV12-3 or TRBV12-4; D unresolved. CDR3 size: 13 residues. Trimming shortened V by 4 bases and J by 4 bases, and 10 bases separated the two germline ends. The CDR3 DNA reads as TGTGCCAGCAGTTCCGGGCCAGTCTATGGCTACACCTTC. Its protein product is CASSSGPVYGYTF.

This clonotype was seen only a few times. The rearrangement links TRBV20-1 to TRBJ1-1; D not certain. Germline CDR1 DFQATT, CDR2 SNEGSKA (reference sequence). Trimming cost V 1 base and J 1 base, with 10 bases left between them. This CDR3 spans 14 amino acids. The CDR3 DNA reads TGCAGTGCTAGAGTACTGGACCGGAACACTGAAGCTTTCTTT. Its translation: CSARVLDRNTEAFF.

The sample holds a few counts of this clonotype. The V gene is TRBV12-3 or TRBV12-4, the J gene TRBJ1-1, with 9 bases identical to TRBD1. This CDR3 has 15 amino acids. V gave up 3 bases and J gave up 3 bases; unmatched junction bases: 5. CDR3 sequence: CASSLRTGEHTEAFF. DNA for the CDR3: TGTGCCAGCAGTTTGAGGACAGGGGAACACACTGAAGCTTTCTTT.

This clonotype was detected only a few times. The chain is built from TRBV7-9 and TRBJ2-5, with 7 nucleotides matching TRBD2. Germline V lookup: CDR1 SEHNR, CDR2 FQNEAQ (reference sequence). The CDR3 runs 14 residues. The V and J ends lost 2 bases and 5 bases, in that order; junction bases with no gene match: 5. CDR3 protein: CASSLIGGYETQYF. CDR3 DNA sequence: TGTGCCAGCAGCTTAATCGGGGGGTATGAGACCCAGTACTTC.

The chain uses TRBV5-1 and TRBJ2-2; 9 nucleotides match TRBD1. CDR3 length: 17 amino acids. V lost 4 bases and J lost 3; bases outside the gene matches: 10. CDR1 and CDR2 (germline): SGHRS, YFSETQ. CDR3 in amino acids: CASSGNRGRLDTGELFF. The CDR3 nucleotides are TGCGCCAGCAGCGGGAACAGGGGGCGATTAGACACCGGGGAGCTGTTTTTT.

V and J are TRBV19 and TRBJ1-6, with 12 nucleotides matching TRBD1. The CDR3 runs to 14 residues. The V and J ends lost 6 bases and 8 bases, in that order; junction bases with no gene match: 2. Germline assignment: CDR1 LNHDA and CDR2 SQIVND (reference sequence). DNA for the CDR3: TGTGCCAGTAGGGGACAGGGGGCTTATTCACCCCTCCACTTT. Encoded protein: CASRGQGAYSPLHF.

V is TRBV7-3 and J is TRBJ2-3; D gene ambiguous. The CDR3 runs to 14 residues. The V end lost 3 bases, the J end lost 4 bases, and 11 bases lay between the germline ends. Germline CDR1 is SGHTA and CDR2 is FQGTGA. The CDR3 nucleotides are TGTGCCAGCAGCTTGGACCCCGCCGCAGATACGCAGTATTTT. Amino acid sequence: CASSLDPAADTQYF.

The sample holds a few counts of this clonotype. This chain links TRBV11-2 with TRBJ2-2, with D tentatively TRBD1 or TRBD2 (5 bases each). The ends were cut back, 5 bases at V and 0 bases at J, with 16 bases in the middle. Germline V gives CDR1 SGHAT, CDR2 FQNNGV. The CDR3 is 17 residues long. CDR3 DNA: TGTGCCAGCAGCATACCTACCGGGGCGTCGAACACCGGGGAGCTGTTTTTT. Translated, it gives CASSIPTGASNTGELFF.

The V gene is TRBV5-1, the J gene TRBJ1-2; TRBD1 matches at 8 bases. This CDR3 is built from 13 residues. Unmatched junction bases numbered 12, after V lost 4 bases and J lost 13 bases. The germline V gene has CDR1 SGHRS and CDR2 YFSETQ. CDR3 sequence reads: CASSNGQGGLFTF. The CDR3, as DNA: TGCGCCAGCAGCAACGGACAGGGCGGCTTATTCACCTTC.

The rearrangement links TRBV10-2 to TRBJ1-1; D is ambiguous. Germline CDR1 WSHSY, CDR2 SAAADI. This CDR3 has 13 amino acids. V lost 9 bases and J 4 bases, leaving 15 bases between the germline ends. In DNA form, the CDR3 reads TGCGCCAGTAGTATCGCGGTACGCACTGAAGCTTTCTTT. Translating it yields CASSIAVRTEAFF.

In this sample, this clonotype turned up once. The CDR3 bases are TGCAGCGTTGTGTACAGCGGGGATTACACAGATACGCAGTATTTT. Protein product: CSVVYSGDYTDTQYF. The gene calls are TRBV29-1 and TRBJ2-3; 7 nucleotides agree with TRBD2. The CDR3 is 15 residues long. CDR1 is SQVTM and CDR2 is ANQGSEA in the germline V gene. V was clipped by 4 bases and J by 2 bases; unmatched bases: 9.

The genes are TRBV4-3 and TRBJ2-1, with D tentatively TRBD1 or TRBD2 (5 bases each). V lost 6 bases and J lost 4, with 16 bases in between. This CDR3 has 15 residues. Germline-derived CDR1 and CDR2 are LGHNA and YSLEER. Here the CDR3 DNA reads TGCGCCAGCAGACCCGGGACGTCAAAGTACAATGAGCAGTTCTTC. Translated, it gives CASRPGTSKYNEQFF.

V usage is TRBV7-9 and J usage is TRBJ2-7, with a weak D call TRBD1 (6 bases). Germline V gives CDR1 SEHNR, CDR2 FQNEAQ (reference sequence). V lost 4 bases, J lost 9 bases, and 13 bases lay in between. This CDR3 is 12 amino acids long. CDR3 sequence (DNA): TGTGCCAGCAGCTCGGGACAAGTCGCGCAGTACTTC. This translates into CASSSGQVAQYF. Supplemented by reference TRBV7-9 and TRBJ2-7, the full variable domain reads DTGVSQNPRHKITKRGQNVTFRCDPISEHNRLYWYRQTLGQGPEFLTYFQNEAQLEKSRLLSDRFSAERPKGSFSTLEIQRTEQGDSAMYLCASSSGQVAQYFGPGTRLTVT.